This T cell receptor beta chain comes out of a study of Graves' ophthalmopathy and Graves' hyperthyroidism. Across the study: The blood sample was drawn at first diagnosis and before any treatment.

General study points: Separation of ophthalmopathy from stable hyperthyroidism was achieved by a 13-signature model, at roughly 88% sensitivity and roughly 77% specificity. The blood repertoire also included most expanded thyroid clonotypes above 0.001 frequency.

Scientists amplified the TCR beta CDR3 regions from RNA transcripts. HTBI primers served in a first-round RT-PCR, which a second-round multiplex PCR followed. TCRdb passed the multiplex PCR reads through MiXCR, listing each CDR3 protein once. Of 40,000 to 50,000 distinct CDR3 sequences in the sample, around 50% were seen once. The ends lost 3 bases at V and 7 bases at J; junction bases unmatched: 9. The CDR3 has 14 amino acids. Per germline, CDR1 LNHDA and CDR2 SQIVND (reference sequence). Exclusion applied to patients with other autoimmune diseases, uncontrolled infections, pregnancy or lactation. This clonotype was counted a few times. Its antigen is not identified.

The J gene is TRBJ2-7, the V gene TRBV19, with 7 bases lining up with TRBD1. Sequencing was done on a sample of peripheral blood. This TCR was recovered from an adult man with Graves' ophthalmopathy. The CDR3 sequence is CASSIRQGTGEQYF. CDR3 coding DNA: TGTGCCAGTAGTATCCGACAGGGAACGGGGGAGCAGTACTTC.